The clone carrying this T cell receptor beta chain was detected only once. Its antigen is unknown. This sample was taken from a study of T cell repertoires in cytomegalovirus infection. Study details: It was the public TCR beta signatures that indicated both CMV infection and matching HLA type.

TCRdb processed the reads anew with MiXCR; each CDR3 protein has one entry. The sample has 900,000 to 950,000 distinct CDR3 sequences; 31% are singletons. Looked up from germline, CDR1 is DFQATT and CDR2 is SNEGSKA (reference sequence). V was clipped by 6 bases and J by 4 bases, with 12 bases between them. This CDR3 region has 12 residues. Study-level results: Within the response measured ex vivo, HLA-C-restricted CMV-specific TCR beta clonotypes were dominant.

The V and J genes are TRBV20-1 and TRBJ1-2; D gene ambiguous. The receptor comes from a human donor in good health (CMV status not recorded). Some clones in this sample may be carry-over from other donors' samples. Sample: cultured CD8+ T cells from PBMCs, taken from culture after CMV antigen stimulation. The CDR3 DNA reads as TGCAGTGCCGGCGTGGAGACCTATGGCTACACCTTC. This translates into CSAGVETYGYTF.